The 11 T cell receptor beta chains below were found in one sample sequenced in a study of cytomegalovirus exposure and HLA in healthy donors (dated by TCRdb to about 2017). The library was prepared using the immunoSEQ multiplex PCR assay. A mixture of 60 forward primers for TCR Vbeta segments and 13 reverse primers for TCR Jbeta segments was used in the multiplex PCR. TCRdb carries this immuneACCESS record with in-frame sequences only. Its versions omit some clonotypes, under half of them owing to an unresolved V gene in the studies checked, with the rest unexplained. Recorded for this sample are about 130,000 clones; roughly three quarters of them occurred a single time. The ten largest clones add up to approximately 3.4% of the sample. The sample taken for sequencing was PBMCs. The source of these receptors is a man aged 35-49 years in good health and CMV-seronegative.

The chain carries TRBV5-1 and TRBJ2-5, with 7 nucleotides matching TRBD1. CDR1 and CDR2 (germline): SGHRS, YFSETQ. The V gene end was trimmed by 5 bases and the J gene end by 4 bases; junction bases not matched to a gene: 5. The CDR3 has 13 amino acids. The CDR3 protein is CASSEGQTETQYF. DNA for the CDR3: TGCGCCAGCAGTGAGGGACAGACAGAGACCCAGTACTTC.

This chain joins TRBV19 and TRBJ2-7; perhaps TRBD1 as D (5 bases). Trimming left V 4 bases short and J 5 bases short, with 18 bases between. Germline loops: CDR1 LNHDA, CDR2 SQIVND (reference sequence). This CDR3 has 15 amino acids. The CDR3 region is CASSTTGSDDHEQYF. DNA for the CDR3: TGTGCCAGTAGTACTACAGGATCCGATGACCACGAGCAGTACTTC.

The table lists this clone with a few counts. The chain links TRBV6-5 to TRBJ2-5, with TRBD1 matching over 8 bases. Germline values: CDR1 MNHEY, CDR2 SVGAGI. V lost 6 bases to trimming and J lost 2 bases; unmatched junction nucleotides: 8. CDR3 size: 15 residues. In DNA form, the CDR3 reads TGTGCCAGCAGGGGACAGGTAGGGGGTCAAGAGACCCAGTACTTC. It encodes CASRGQVGGQETQYF.

There are many counts of this clone. DNA for the CDR3: TGTGCCGGGGGGAGCGGGAGGGCTAGCACAGATACGCAGTATTTT. Translation gives CAGGSGRASTDTQYF. This chain connects TRBV6-1 to TRBJ2-3, with TRBD2 matching over 10 bases. The V gene's germline CDR1 is MNHNS and CDR2 SASEGT. The CDR3 totals 15 residues. V shed 11 bases and J 0 bases; nucleotides not matched to a gene: 8.

The V gene is TRBV30, the J gene TRBJ2-7; the match to TRBD1 covers 8 bases. The CDR3 totals 13 residues. Germline V CDR1 and CDR2: GTSNPN, SVGIG (reference sequence). The V gene end was trimmed by 0 bases and the J gene end by 7 bases; junction bases not matched to a gene: 5. CDR3 coding DNA: TGTGCCTGGAGTGTGGGACAGGTTGGGGAGCAGTACTTC. It encodes CAWSVGQVGEQYF.

The chain is built from TRBV7-9 and TRBJ2-7, with 10 bases fitting TRBD1. Germline assignment: CDR1 SEHNR and CDR2 FQNEAQ (reference sequence). CDR3 size: 16 residues. V lost 1 base, J lost 6 bases, and 9 bases stayed unmatched. The CDR3 bases are TGTGCCAGCAGCTTAGGACAGGGGGCCGGACTTGGCGAGCAGTACTTC. Translating it yields CASSLGQGAGLGEQYF.

The V gene is TRBV30, the J gene TRBJ1-2; D is undetermined. Germline V gene lookup returns CDR1 GTSNPN and CDR2 SVGIG (reference sequence). V was trimmed by 0 bases and J by 8 bases, leaving 10 bases between them. This CDR3 has 12 residues. In DNA, the CDR3 is TGTGCCTGGAGTGTTACGGTCTTCGGCTACACCTTC. Its protein is CAWSVTVFGYTF.

This chain connects TRBV7-3 to TRBJ2-7; possible D gene TRBD1, 5 bases. This CDR3 contains 13 residues. Germline CDR1 and CDR2: SGHTA and FQGTGA. The ends were cut back, 2 bases at V and 5 bases at J, with 10 bases in the middle. The CDR3 region is CASSLAGIDEQYF. Here the CDR3 DNA reads TGTGCCAGCAGCTTAGCAGGGATTGACGAGCAGTACTTC.

A few counts support this clone. The chain links TRBV20-1 to TRBJ1-2; no reliable D call. The CDR3 has 11 amino acids. V was shortened by 1 base and J by 7 bases, with 7 bases between the two germline ends. From germline, CDR1 is DFQATT and CDR2 SNEGSKA (reference sequence). CDR3 in DNA: TGCAGTGCTAGAGTCCTTCGTGGCTACACCTTC. Its protein is CSARVLRGYTF.

This clone was recorded a few times. The chain is built from TRBV28 and TRBJ2-1; 12 bases align to TRBD2. V lost 7 bases and J lost 9; bases outside the gene matches: 7. From germline, CDR1 is MDHEN and CDR2 SYDVKM. CDR3 length: 14 amino acids. The CDR3 spells CASKGLAGLSEQFF. CDR3 sequence (DNA): TGTGCCAGCAAAGGACTAGCGGGACTGAGTGAGCAGTTCTTC.

The V gene is TRBV28, the J gene TRBJ2-5; 10 bases match TRBD2. This CDR3 region has 16 residues. The trim removed 6 bases at V and 5 bases at J, leaving 12 bases unmatched. The germline gives CDR1 MDHEN, CDR2 SYDVKM. For the CDR3, the DNA is TGTGCCAGCAGACCTAGCGGGGGCTATACCAGGGAGACCCAGTACTTC. This encodes CASRPSGGYTRETQYF.